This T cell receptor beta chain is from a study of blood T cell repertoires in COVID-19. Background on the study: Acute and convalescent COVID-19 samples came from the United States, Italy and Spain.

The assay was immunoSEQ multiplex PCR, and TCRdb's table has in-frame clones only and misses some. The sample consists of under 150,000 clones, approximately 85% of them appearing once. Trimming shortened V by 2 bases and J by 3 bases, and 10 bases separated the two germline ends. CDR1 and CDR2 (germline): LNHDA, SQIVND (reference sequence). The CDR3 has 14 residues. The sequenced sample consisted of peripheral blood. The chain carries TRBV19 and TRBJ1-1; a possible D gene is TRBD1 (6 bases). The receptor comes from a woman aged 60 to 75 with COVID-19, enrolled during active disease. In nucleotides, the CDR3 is TGTGCCAGTAGTATACAGGGGACGGACACTGAAGCTTTCTTT. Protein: CASSIQGTDTEAFF.